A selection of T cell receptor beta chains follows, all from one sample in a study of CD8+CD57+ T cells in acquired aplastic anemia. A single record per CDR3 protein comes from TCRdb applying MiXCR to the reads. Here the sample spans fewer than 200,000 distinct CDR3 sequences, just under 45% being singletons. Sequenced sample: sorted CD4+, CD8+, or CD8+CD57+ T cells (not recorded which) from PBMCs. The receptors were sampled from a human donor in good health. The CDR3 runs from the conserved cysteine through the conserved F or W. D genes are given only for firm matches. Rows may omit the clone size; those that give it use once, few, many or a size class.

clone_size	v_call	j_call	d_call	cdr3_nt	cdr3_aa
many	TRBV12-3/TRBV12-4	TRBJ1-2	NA	TGTGCCAGCAGTCCCTCCCGACCCTGGGATGGCTACACCTTC	CASSPSRPWDGYTF
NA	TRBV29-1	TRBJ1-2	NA	TGCAGCGTTGAGAAGGAAACAGGGTATGGCTACACCTTC	CSVEKETGYGYTF
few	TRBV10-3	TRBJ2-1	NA	TGTGCCATCGGAAGTGGGGACATGCGGTCGGAGCAGTTCTTC	CAIGSGDMRSEQFF
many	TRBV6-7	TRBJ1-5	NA	TGTGCCAGCTACAGGGTCAGTCAGCCCCAGCATTTT	CASYRVSQPQHF
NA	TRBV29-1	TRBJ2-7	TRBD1	TGCAGCGTAGAGTTGACAGGGGGGGCCTACGAGCAGTACTTC	CSVELTGGAYEQYF
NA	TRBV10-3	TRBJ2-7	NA	TGTGCCATCGCAAGGGGCAGCCTCTCCTACGAGCAGTACTTC	CAIARGSLSYEQYF
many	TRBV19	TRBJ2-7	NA	TGTGCCAGTGGAGACACAGCCTACGAGCAGTACTTC	CASGDTAYEQYF
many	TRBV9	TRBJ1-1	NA	TGTGCCAGCAGCTCCCCCGAGGACAGTTTGAACACTGAAGCTTTCTTT	CASSSPEDSLNTEAFF
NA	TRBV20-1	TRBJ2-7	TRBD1	TGCAGTGCTACCACAGGACAGGGGTTTTCCTACGAGCAGTACTTC	CSATTGQGFSYEQYF
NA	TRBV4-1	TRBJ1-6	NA	TGCGCCAGCAGCCACGGGGAAAATTCACCCCTCCACTTT	CASSHGENSPLHF
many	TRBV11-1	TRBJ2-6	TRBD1	TGTGCCAGCAGCCCGGCGGGACAGGGTTTCTCCGGGGCCAACGTCCTGACTTTC	CASSPAGQGFSGANVLTF
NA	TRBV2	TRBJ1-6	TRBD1	TGTGCCAGCAGTGCTATCGACAGGGCCAACTCACCCCTCCACTTT	CASSAIDRANSPLHF
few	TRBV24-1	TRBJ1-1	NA	TGTGCCACCAGTCGAGGAGGGGGCACTGAAGCTTTCTTT	CATSRGGGTEAFF
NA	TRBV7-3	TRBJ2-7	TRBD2	TGTGCCAGCAGCTTCTACGCCGGGACTAGCGGATCCACCGAGCAGTACTTC	CASSFYAGTSGSTEQYF
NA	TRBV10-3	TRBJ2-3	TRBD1	TGTGCCATCAGTGGTTCGGACAGGGGGGTGCCAGATACGCAGTATTTT	CAISGSDRGVPDTQYF
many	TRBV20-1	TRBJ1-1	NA	TGCAGTGCTCGGGGAGGTCGGGGAGCTTTCTTT	CSARGGRGAFF
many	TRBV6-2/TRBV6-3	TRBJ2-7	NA	TGTGCCAGCAGTTATGGGAGCGAGGGGGTCGACGAGCAGTACTTC	CASSYGSEGVDEQYF
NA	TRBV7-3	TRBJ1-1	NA	TGTGCCAGCAGCTCTAGATCAGGGGTCACTGAAGCTTTCTTT	CASSSRSGVTEAFF
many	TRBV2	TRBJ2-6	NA	TGTGCCAGCAGTGAAGGTTGGCGCTCTGGGGCCAACGTCCTGACTTTC	CASSEGWRSGANVLTF
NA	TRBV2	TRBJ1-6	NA	TGTGCCAGCAGTAGGGGCAGGGGTGGGAATTCACCCCTCCACTTT	CASSRGRGGNSPLHF
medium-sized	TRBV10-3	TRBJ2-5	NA	TGTGCCATCGGCCTGGAGACCCAGTACTTC	CAIGLETQYF
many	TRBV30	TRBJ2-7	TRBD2	TGTGCCTGGAGTCCTAGCGGGAGGGCGAAGCAGTACTTC	CAWSPSGRAKQYF
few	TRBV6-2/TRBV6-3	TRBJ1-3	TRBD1	TGTGCCAGCAGTGGACCGACGGGACAGAGCTCTGGAAACACCATATATTTT	CASSGPTGQSSGNTIYF
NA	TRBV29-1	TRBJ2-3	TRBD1	TGCAGCGTGGGACAGCACACAGATACGCAGTATTTT	CSVGQHTDTQYF
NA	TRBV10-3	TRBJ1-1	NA	TGTGCCATCAGCGCCCGGGCAGGGGAGGACACTGAAGCTTTCTTT	CAISARAGEDTEAFF
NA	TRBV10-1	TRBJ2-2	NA	TGCGCCAGCAGTGAGGCCTCAGGATACACCGGGGAGCTGTTTTTT	CASSEASGYTGELFF
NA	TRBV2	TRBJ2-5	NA	TGTGCCAGCAGGGGCCCCCATTCGACCCAGTACTTC	CASRGPHSTQYF
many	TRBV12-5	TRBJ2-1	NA	TGTGCTAGTGGCACAGGGTGGAATGAGCAGTTCTTC	CASGTGWNEQFF